The 28 T cell receptor beta chains below come from one sample, sequenced in a study of CD8 T cells in ankylosing spondylitis (dated by TCRdb to about 2017). Receptor amplification or capture employed 5' RACE. Sequenced on an Illumina HiSeq 2500. TCRdb took the public reads, trimmed them with fastp at Q25, ran MiXCR for clone calling and kept in-frame beta chains. A single entry per CDR3 protein holds the most common genes and DNA from its merged rows. Across this sample there are 30,000 to 40,000 distinct CDR3 sequences, with about a tenth seen only once. Clones ranked in the top ten supply about a sixth of the sample. The sample was blood, either unsorted or a sorted T cell fraction (not recorded which). The source of these receptors is a male donor with ankylosing spondylitis or in good health (not recorded which).

This clonotype was seen at least ten times. The V and J genes are TRBV12-3 or TRBV12-4 and TRBJ2-5; D gene uncertain. This CDR3 has 15 residues. V dropped 6 bases and J dropped 0 bases, with 14 bases sitting between them. For the CDR3, the DNA is TGTGCCAGCAGCCTAGGAAATGGGGACCAAGAGACCCAGTACTTC. Translation: CASSLGNGDQETQYF.

At least ten counts were recorded for this clonotype. The chain employs TRBV3-1 and TRBJ2-1; TRBD2 is a possible D gene (5 bases). Germline CDR1 and CDR2: LGHDT and YNNKEL (reference sequence). The V gene lost 8 bases and the J gene lost 7 bases, with 15 bases spanning the gap. CDR3 size: 13 residues. The CDR3 sequence is CASERGVGNEQFF. In DNA form, the CDR3 reads TGTGCCAGCGAACGGGGAGTGGGGAATGAGCAGTTCTTC.

This clonotype was seen ten or more times. DNA of the CDR3: TGTGCCAGCGGCGATAATTCACCCCTCCACTTT. This gives the protein CASGDNSPLHF. The gene calls are TRBV2 and TRBJ1-6; D gene unclear. Germline V CDR1 and CDR2: SNHLY, FYNNEI. CDR3 length: 11 residues. Trimming took 8 bases from V and 5 from J, leaving 4 bases between them.

This clonotype has more than one count but fewer than ten. The genes are TRBV19 and TRBJ2-1; TRBD2 matches 11 bases. V trimming: 5 bases; J trimming: 8 bases; junction bases outside the gene matches: 5. Germline CDR1 and CDR2: LNHDA and SQIVND (reference sequence). The CDR3 covers 14 residues. The CDR3 spells CASSWTSGLDEQFF. DNA for the CDR3: TGTGCCAGTAGTTGGACTAGCGGGTTAGATGAGCAGTTCTTC.

In this sample, this clonotype turned up many times. The chain couples TRBV7-2 to TRBJ2-1; tentative D call: TRBD2 (5 bases). Trimming removed 5 bases from V and 3 bases from J, with 14 bases in between. Germline V gene data show CDR1 as SGHTA and CDR2 as FQGNSA. This CDR3 is built from 15 residues. The CDR3 sequence is CASSPRGDYYNEQFF. The DNA of the CDR3 is TGTGCCAGCAGCCCCCGGGGAGATTACTACAATGAGCAGTTCTTC. Based on the CDR3 plus reference TRBV7-2 and TRBJ2-1, the full variable domain is GAGVSQSPSNKVTEKGKDVELRCDPISGHTALYWYRQSLGQGLEFLIYFQGNSAPDKSGLPSDRFSAERTGGSVSTLTIQRTQQEDSAVYLCASSPRGDYYNEQFFGPGTRLTVL.

The table lists this clonotype with many counts. CDR3 in DNA: TGTGCCAGCTCACCAGAGGGACAGGACCTCTACGAGCAGTACTTC. It encodes CASSPEGQDLYEQYF. This rearrangement joins TRBV18 to TRBJ2-7, with 8 bases lining up with TRBD1. J was trimmed by 3 bases and V by 2 bases; bases with no gene match: 6. CDR3 length: 15 residues. Germline V gene data show CDR1 as KGHSH and CDR2 as LQKENI.

This clonotype was detected ten times or more. The chain has TRBV20-1 and TRBJ2-7; 7 bases align to TRBD1. Per germline, CDR1 DFQATT and CDR2 SNEGSKA (reference sequence). The CDR3 is 13 residues long. Trimming took 6 bases from V and 7 from J; bases not matched to a gene: 12. CDR3 DNA sequence: TGCAGTGCAACTCCCCGACAGGGTTGGGAGCAGTACTTC. Translated, it gives CSATPRQGWEQYF.

This clonotype was detected ten times or more. This chain connects TRBV18 to TRBJ2-2; 9 nucleotides match TRBD1. Germline CDR1 KGHSH, CDR2 LQKENI. Trimming cost V 8 bases and J 3 bases; bases outside gene matches: 7. The CDR3 totals 15 residues. In nucleotides, the CDR3 is TGTGCCAGCACCCGACAGGGGGGAGACACCGGGGAGCTGTTTTTT. Translated: CASTRQGGDTGELFF.

This clonotype was seen many times. The chain is built from TRBV4-3 and TRBJ2-3; the match to TRBD1 covers 7 bases. The ends lost 0 bases at V and 6 bases at J; junction bases unmatched: 9. Germline loops: CDR1 LGHNA, CDR2 YSLEER. CDR3 length: 16 residues. Here the CDR3 reads CASSQDLQGMGDTQYF. The CDR3 coding sequence is TGCGCCAGCAGCCAAGATTTACAGGGGATGGGGGATACGCAGTATTTT.

This clonotype was recorded at least ten times. The chain carries TRBV5-4 and TRBJ2-1; the match to TRBD2 covers 12 bases. The CDR3 runs 14 residues. After removal of 5 bases from V and 6 bases from J, the junction contained 3 bases not matched to a gene. The germline CDR1 and CDR2 sequences are SGHNT and YYREEE (reference sequence). The DNA of the CDR3 is TGTGCCAGCAGGCTAGCGGGAGGGACCAATGAGCAGTTCTTC. It encodes CASRLAGGTNEQFF.

This clonotype was recorded at least ten times. This chain connects TRBV6-2 or TRBV6-3 to TRBJ2-2, with 14 bases fitting TRBD2. This CDR3 region has 16 residues. Looked up from germline, CDR1 is MNHEY and CDR2 is SVGEGT. V dropped 6 bases and J dropped 4; count of bases not matched to a gene: 4. The CDR3 region is CASSGLAGGPTGELFF. CDR3 sequence (DNA): TGTGCCAGCAGCGGACTAGCGGGAGGCCCCACCGGGGAGCTGTTTTTT.

This clonotype was counted many times. The chain joins TRBV11-2 to TRBJ1-2, with TRBD1 matching 11 bases. Looked up from germline, CDR1 is SGHAT and CDR2 is FQNNGV. This CDR3 contains 16 residues. The ends lost 5 bases at V and 3 bases at J; junction bases unmatched: 8. In DNA form, the CDR3 reads TGTGCCAGCAGCCTAAGTCCGGGACAGGGGGACTATGGCTACACCTTC. Protein: CASSLSPGQGDYGYTF. Together with reference TRBV11-2 and TRBJ1-2, the CDR3 gives the full variable domain: EAGVAQSPRYKIIEKRQSVAFWCNPISGHATLYWYQQILGQGPKLLIQFQNNGVVDDSQLPKDRFSAERLKGVDSTLKIQPAKLEDSAVYLCASSLSPGQGDYGYTFGSGTRLTVV.

Ten or more counts support this clonotype. V is TRBV4-2 and J is TRBJ2-7, with 9 bases aligning to TRBD1. There are 13 residues in the CDR3. Germline CDR1 is LGHNA and CDR2 is YNFKEQ. After removal of 3 bases from V and 6 bases from J, the junction contained 3 bases not matched to a gene. This CDR3 is CASSHQDRGEQYF. CDR3 sequence (DNA): TGTGCCAGCAGCCATCAGGACAGGGGCGAGCAGTACTTC.

In its sample, this clonotype was seen many times. The gene calls are TRBV18 and TRBJ2-1, with D perhaps TRBD1 (5 bases). The CDR3 has 15 amino acids. CDR1 and CDR2 from the germline V gene are KGHSH and LQKENI. The ends were cut back, 5 bases at V and 6 bases at J, with 17 bases in the middle. Here the CDR3 reads CASSGAGSPGNEQFF. As DNA, the CDR3 is TGTGCCAGCTCAGGGGCAGGGTCGCCGGGCAATGAGCAGTTCTTC.

The chain is built from TRBV7-2 and TRBJ2-7; 9 nucleotides agree with TRBD1. The length of the CDR3 is 15 residues. J gave up 1 base and V 6 bases, and 7 bases lay outside the gene matches. Germline V CDR1 and CDR2: SGHTA, FQGNSA. The CDR3: CASSRTGTGSYEQYF. The CDR3 coding sequence is TGTGCCAGCAGTAGGACCGGGACAGGGTCCTACGAGCAGTACTTC. Variable domain in full (rest from reference TRBV7-2 and TRBJ2-7): GAGVSQSPSNKVTEKGKDVELRCDPISGHTALYWYRQSLGQGLEFLIYFQGNSAPDKSGLPSDRFSAERTGGSVSTLTIQRTQQEDSAVYLCASSRTGTGSYEQYFGPGTRLTVT.

This clonotype was seen many times. This chain joins TRBV12-3 or TRBV12-4 and TRBJ2-5; 9 positions agree with TRBD2. V was pared by 5 bases and J by 4 bases, with 5 bases of the junction left unmatched. This CDR3 contains 14 residues. The CDR3 reads CASSSGRSLETQYF. The CDR3 nucleotides read TGTGCCAGCAGTAGCGGGAGGTCCTTAGAGACCCAGTACTTC.

This clonotype was recorded many times. The V call is TRBV3-1, the J call TRBJ2-1; D might be TRBD2 (6 bases). The germline V gene has CDR1 LGHDT and CDR2 YNNKEL (reference sequence). The CDR3 length is 14 residues. Trimming left V 0 bases short and J 9 bases short, with 12 bases between. The CDR3 DNA is TGTGCCAGCAGCCAAGAATCGGGCGGGGTTGAGCAGTTCTTC. This translates into CASSQESGGVEQFF.

This clonotype was counted ten times or more. This rearrangement joins TRBV11-2 to TRBJ2-3; D may be TRBD2 (7 bases). The CDR3 runs 17 residues. Trimming removed 5 bases from V and 5 bases from J, with 23 bases in between. Germline CDR1 SGHAT, CDR2 FQNNGV. The CDR3 here is CASSTFWLRGARDTQYF. CDR3 DNA sequence: TGTGCCAGCAGCACCTTTTGGCTTCGGGGGGCGAGAGATACGCAGTATTTT.

This clonotype appeared many times. This chain links TRBV7-2 with TRBJ2-7; D remains unclear. The CDR3 has 12 amino acids. The V end lost 2 bases, the J end lost 6 bases, and 8 bases lay between the germline ends. CDR1 SGHTA and CDR2 FQGNSA come from the germline V gene. The CDR3, as DNA: TGTGCCAGCAGCTTATCTTGGGGCGAGCAGTACTTC. It translates to CASSLSWGEQYF. Looking up the rest from reference TRBV7-2 and TRBJ2-7 gives the full variable domain: GAGVSQSPSNKVTEKGKDVELRCDPISGHTALYWYRQSLGQGLEFLIYFQGNSAPDKSGLPSDRFSAERTGGSVSTLTIQRTQQEDSAVYLCASSLSWGEQYFGPGTRLTVT.

This clonotype has ten or more counts. The chain links TRBV6-2 or TRBV6-3 to TRBJ1-5; possibly TRBD1 for D (5 bases). This CDR3 is built from 16 residues. Trimming took off 1 base at V and 0 bases at J, with 10 bases between the two ends. Germline-derived CDR1 and CDR2 are MNHEY and SVGEGT. This CDR3 reads CASSYWRGDSNQPQHF. As DNA, the CDR3 is TGTGCCAGCAGTTACTGGAGGGGCGATAGCAATCAGCCCCAGCATTTT.

This clonotype was observed many times. This chain uses TRBV20-1 with TRBJ1-3; TRBD1 might be the D (5 bases). Germline V gene data show CDR1 as DFQATT and CDR2 as SNEGSKA (reference sequence). Trimming shortened V by 5 bases and J by 0 bases, and 20 bases separated the two germline ends. This CDR3 is built from 17 residues. CDR3 nucleotide sequence: TGCAGTGCTGGGGGGGGTAGAGGCCTCCCCTCTGGAAACACCATATATTTT. This codes for CSAGGGRGLPSGNTIYF.

The chain carries TRBV4-3 and TRBJ1-1; possible D gene TRBD1, 5 bases. This CDR3 contains 16 residues. V gave up 5 bases and J gave up 3 bases, with 19 bases separating them. Germline V lookup: CDR1 LGHNA, CDR2 YSLEER. CDR3 nucleotide sequence: TGCGCCAGCAGCACGGGGCGAGCCTTATGGGACACTGAAGCTTTCTTT. It encodes CASSTGRALWDTEAFF.

The sample holds many counts of this clonotype. This chain joins TRBV14 and TRBJ2-7; D uncertain. The germline CDR1 and CDR2 sequences are SGHDN and FVKESK. The CDR3 sequence is 17 residues long. V was clipped by 1 base and J by 3 bases, with 19 bases between them. CDR3 region: CASSQGSRPPRVYEQYF. CDR3 in DNA: TGTGCCAGCAGCCAAGGGTCAAGACCTCCTAGGGTCTACGAGCAGTACTTC.

In this sample, this clonotype turned up a few times. A much more abundant neighbour one base away suggests this may be a read error. The chain has TRBV2 and TRBJ2-6; TRBD1 matches at 7 bases. Germline CDR1 reads SNHLY; CDR2 reads FYNNEI. The CDR3 spans 19 residues. DNA of the CDR3: TGTACCAGCAGTGCCGGGACAGCTGGACTCAGCTCTGGGGCCAACGTCCTGACTTTC. This translates into CTSSAGTAGLSSGANVLTF. Drawing the rest from reference TRBV2 and TRBJ2-6, the complete variable domain is EPEVTQTPSHQVTQMGQEVILRCVPISNHLYFYWYRQILGQKVEFLVSFYNNEISEKSEIFDDQFSVERPDGSNFTLKIRSTKLEDSAMYFCTSSAGTAGLSSGANVLTFGAGSRLTVL.

At least ten counts were recorded for this clonotype. The chain couples TRBV29-1 to TRBJ1-1; a possible D gene is TRBD1 (5 bases). Per the germline V gene, CDR1 is SQVTM and CDR2 is ANQGSEA. Trimming pared 4 bases from V and 6 bases from J, leaving 15 bases between. The CDR3 consists of 13 residues. CDR3 protein: CSVAQGLGAEAFF. Here the CDR3 DNA reads TGCAGCGTTGCCCAGGGTTTGGGCGCTGAAGCTTTCTTT.

This clonotype was counted ten times or more. V and J are TRBV5-1 and TRBJ2-5; 9 bases line up with TRBD2. V gave up 3 bases and J gave up 4 bases; unmatched junction bases: 10. From germline, CDR1 is SGHRS and CDR2 YFSETQ. There are 16 residues in the CDR3. In DNA form, the CDR3 reads TGCGCCAGCAGCTCTATAGCGGGAGCATTGAGAGAGACCCAGTACTTC. Encoded protein: CASSSIAGALRETQYF.

This clonotype was recorded many times. This sequence joins TRBV4-1 and TRBJ2-1; 7 nucleotides agree with TRBD2. The CDR3 length is 15 residues. Germline CDR1 reads MGHRA; CDR2 reads YSYEKL. V shed 4 bases and J 2 bases; nucleotides not matched to a gene: 5. Here the CDR3 DNA reads TGCGCCAGCAGCCGAGGGACTAACACCTACAATGAGCAGTTCTTC. Translated, it gives CASSRGTNTYNEQFF.

The V gene is TRBV3-1, the J gene TRBJ2-3; 10 nucleotides line up with TRBD2. J gave up 11 bases and V 3 bases, and 11 bases lay outside the gene matches. The germline V gene encodes CDR1 LGHDT and CDR2 YNNKEL (reference sequence). CDR3 length: 15 amino acids. Here the CDR3 reads CASSQPLASGSKQYF. The CDR3 coding sequence is TGTGCCAGCAGCCAGCCGCTAGCTAGCGGGAGTAAGCAGTATTTT.